A selection of T cell receptor beta chains follows, all from one sample in a study of T cell responses to AZD1222 COVID-19 vaccine. Here immunoSEQ multiplex PCR was the method, and the copy in TCRdb shows in-frame clones only, minus some. The sample has about 120,000 clones, about 93% seen once; the top ten hold 4% to 6%. The sequenced sample was peripheral blood, obtained 28 days after the second AZD1222 dose. Receptors were obtained from an adult who received the AZD1222 COVID-19 vaccine. Each CDR3 is given with its conserved first and last residue. Fields, in order: clone size, J gene, D gene, V gene, CDR3 DNA, CDR3 protein. The D gene is left open where the match is weak. Clone sizes are given selectively: once, few, many, or a class where the clone is expanded.

- | TRBJ1-2 | - | TRBV10-1 | TGCGCCAGCAGTGAGTCAACCCCGATTTCCGAGGGGGATAACTATGGCTACACCTTC | CASSESTPISEGDNYGYTF
- | TRBJ2-1 | - | TRBV20-1 | TGCAGTGCTAGTAACTACAATGAGCAGTTCTTC | CSASNYNEQFF
- | TRBJ2-1 | TRBD2 | TRBV29-1 | TGCAGCGTTTTCCGCCCTTCGCCCTGGCTAGCGGGAGAGGATGAGCAGTTCTTC | CSVFRPSPWLAGEDEQFF
- | TRBJ2-1 | - | TRBV12-3/TRBV12-4 | TGTGCCAGCACCCGCGGTGTTGAGCAGTTCTTC | CASTRGVEQFF
- | TRBJ1-1 | - | TRBV5-1 | TGCGCCAGCAGCTTGGAGGCTGGGGGGAACACTGAAGCTTTCTTT | CASSLEAGGNTEAFF
- | TRBJ2-5 | - | TRBV9 | TGTGCCAGCAGCGTCAAAGGAGAGACCCAGTACTTC | CASSVKGETQYF
- | TRBJ2-1 | - | TRBV18 | TGTGCCAGCTCACCTCCCTCCGGGGGCCGGGATGAGCAGTTCTTC | CASSPPSGGRDEQFF
once | TRBJ1-2 | - | TRBV7-9 | TGTGCCAGCAGCTCCGACCCGGGACTATATGGCTACACCTTC | CASSSDPGLYGYTF
once | TRBJ2-7 | - | TRBV11-2 | TGTGCCAGCTCCTTACAGGTTGCCTACGGGCAGTACTTC | CASSLQVAYGQYF
- | TRBJ2-5 | - | TRBV6-5 | TGTGCCAGCAGTTTCGGCCAAGAGACCCAGTACTTC | CASSFGQETQYF
- | TRBJ1-5 | - | TRBV6-2/TRBV6-3 | TGTGCCAGCAGTTACGGAGCCCGGAAGGGGCAGCCCCAGCATTTT | CASSYGARKGQPQHF
- | TRBJ2-7 | - | TRBV6-5 | TGTGCCAGCAGTTACGCGCGGAGGTCCTACGAGCAGTACTTC | CASSYARRSYEQYF
- | TRBJ1-1 | TRBD1 | TRBV11-2 | TGTGCCAGCACCAAGGACAGGGTGAACACTGAAGCTTTCTTT | CASTKDRVNTEAFF
few | TRBJ2-5 | - | TRBV20-1 | TGCAGTGCTAGTTCCGCCACGGGAGAGACCCAGTACTTC | CSASSATGETQYF
- | TRBJ2-7 | TRBD1 | TRBV10-1 | TGCGCCAGCAGAAAAAAGGACAGGGGCTACGAGCAGTACTTC | CASRKKDRGYEQYF
- | TRBJ1-2 | - | TRBV5-1 | TGCGCCAGCAGCTGGGAGGATGGCGGTGGCTACACCTTC | CASSWEDGGGYTF
- | TRBJ1-2 | - | TRBV25-1 | TGTGCCAGCAGTGCACGGACGGCTAACTATGGCTACACCTTC | CASSARTANYGYTF